A selection of T cell receptor beta chains follows, all from one sample in a study of cytomegalovirus exposure and HLA in healthy donors. The assay was immunoSEQ multiplex PCR, and TCRdb's table has in-frame clones only and misses some. Altogether roughly 250,000 clones are present, around 66% being singletons, with the ten largest covering about 2.2%. Sample: PBMCs. The receptor set was obtained from a female donor in good health and CMV-seronegative. Both conserved end residues are part of each CDR3. D genes are given only for firm matches. Not all rows give a size; the values are once, few, many and, for expanded clones, a class.

CDR3nt	CDR3aa	abundance	d_gene	v_gene	j_gene
TGTGCCAGCAGCTTAGGCCTCGGACAGATTAAGAATTCACCCCTCCACTTT	CASSLGLGQIKNSPLHF	.	.	TRBV11-3	TRBJ1-6
TGTGCCAGCAGTTACGCCGGGGGGGTAACTAATGAAAAACTGTTTTTT	CASSYAGGVTNEKLFF	.	.	TRBV6-5	TRBJ1-4
TGTGCCAGCAGCGTTAGCTCCTACGAGCAGTACTTC	CASSVSSYEQYF	.	.	TRBV7-9	TRBJ2-7
TGTGCCAGCAGTACCTTGACAGGGGCTGGCGGGAGGGCCGGGTTTGACAATGAGCAGTTCTTC	CASSTLTGAGGRAGFDNEQFF	.	.	TRBV27	TRBJ2-1
TGTGCCAGCAGCATTCGGACAGGGGGGGTTCAGCCCCAGCATTTT	CASSIRTGGVQPQHF	.	TRBD1	TRBV5-6	TRBJ1-5
TGCGCCAGCAGCTTGGAACTAGCGGGAGATTCCGAGCAGTACTTC	CASSLELAGDSEQYF	.	TRBD2	TRBV5-1	TRBJ2-7
TGTGCCAGCAGTTCCTACAGGGAAGAGGGAAAACTGTTTTTT	CASSSYREEGKLFF	.	.	TRBV27	TRBJ1-4
TGTGCCAGCATTTTCGGGGCCCAGACAGGGGGAAAACTGTTTTTT	CASIFGAQTGGKLFF	.	TRBD1	TRBV28	TRBJ1-4
TGTGCCAGCAGTCGACAGGGGGCAGGAACTAATGAAAAACTGTTTTTT	CASSRQGAGTNEKLFF	.	TRBD1	TRBV6-6	TRBJ1-4
TGTGCCAGCAGTTTGGTGCCCCCTAGCGGGGTCTACAATGAGCAGTTCTTC	CASSLVPPSGVYNEQFF	.	TRBD2	TRBV27	TRBJ2-1
TGTGCCATCAGTGAGTCGGCGGGACTAGCGCCTACCGGGGAGCTGTTTTTT	CAISESAGLAPTGELFF	few	TRBD2	TRBV10-3	TRBJ2-2
TGTGCCAGCAGCTTCCGGACTAGCGGCTCGAACACCGGGGAGCTGTTTTTT	CASSFRTSGSNTGELFF	.	TRBD2	TRBV11-3	TRBJ2-2
TGTGCCAGCAGCAAAAGAGCTTTTAGGGGCATTCGTTTCGGAGAGCAGTACTTC	CASSKRAFRGIRFGEQYF	.	.	TRBV21-1	TRBJ2-7
TGTGCCAGCAGCCTGGGACTAGCGTTGGGGGAAGATACGCAGTATTTT	CASSLGLALGEDTQYF	.	TRBD2	TRBV11-3	TRBJ2-3
TGCGCCAGCAGCTTGTATCCAGGCTACGAGCAGTACTTC	CASSLYPGYEQYF	.	.	TRBV5-1	TRBJ2-7
TGTGCCAGCAGCACCTATCGACAGAGAACAGATACGCAGTATTTT	CASSTYRQRTDTQYF	.	.	TRBV5-5	TRBJ2-3
TGCGCCAGCAGTCTAGCGGGAGGAGGAATATACGAGCAGTACTTC	CASSLAGGGIYEQYF	.	TRBD2	TRBV6-5	TRBJ2-7
TGTGCCAGCAGTTTATACAGGGGGTACACCGGGGAGCTGTTTTTT	CASSLYRGYTGELFF	.	TRBD1	TRBV27	TRBJ2-2
TGTGCCAGCAGCGTAGCCGGGGATAGCAATCAGCCCCAGCATTTT	CASSVAGDSNQPQHF	few	.	TRBV9	TRBJ1-5
TGCGCCAGCAGCTTGGAAGGGAGACTAACATTAGGTGAGCAGTTCTTC	CASSLEGRLTLGEQFF	.	.	TRBV5-1	TRBJ2-1
TGCGCCAGCAGAATCAATGAGGCAGATACGCAGTATTTT	CASRINEADTQYF	.	.	TRBV5-1	TRBJ2-3
TGTGCCAGCAGCTTATTGGCGGCGAACACTGAAGCTTTCTTT	CASSLLAANTEAFF	.	.	TRBV11-2	TRBJ1-1
TGTGCCAGCTCACCACGGGACACCTCTGGGGCCAACGTCCTGACTTTC	CASSPRDTSGANVLTF	.	.	TRBV18	TRBJ2-6
TGTGCCAGCAGCTTGCAAGCCAGACTAGCGGGAGCGGATACGCAGTATTTT	CASSLQARLAGADTQYF	.	TRBD2	TRBV7-2	TRBJ2-3
TGCGCCAGCAGCGGGACTAGCGGGAGAGGGTACGAGCAGTACTTC	CASSGTSGRGYEQYF	.	TRBD2	TRBV5-1	TRBJ2-7
TGTGCCAGCAGTTTCAGAGGGACAGGGGGCCGGGAAAAACTGTTTTTT	CASSFRGTGGREKLFF	.	TRBD1	TRBV28	TRBJ1-4
TGTGCCAGCAGTTTATATCGGGAGGTCCAAGATACGCAGTATTTT	CASSLYREVQDTQYF	.	TRBD2	TRBV27	TRBJ2-3
TGCGCCAGCAGCTTGGGGGACATTGCAAATCAGCCCCAGCATTTT	CASSLGDIANQPQHF	.	.	TRBV5-1	TRBJ1-5
TGTGCCAGCAGCTTGGTACCAGGGGATTTTTATGGCTACACCTTC	CASSLVPGDFYGYTF	.	.	TRBV5-6	TRBJ1-2
TGTGCCAGCAGTTATGGTTTTACGAGAAGCACAGATACGCAGTATTTT	CASSYGFTRSTDTQYF	.	.	TRBV6-5	TRBJ2-3
TGCGCCAGCAGCCACCTACAGGGGGCTGGCCAAGAGACCCAGTACTTC	CASSHLQGAGQETQYF	.	TRBD1	TRBV4-1	TRBJ2-5
TGTGCCAGCAGTTTCGGACAGGTAGGGACCGAGCAGTACTTC	CASSFGQVGTEQYF	.	TRBD1	TRBV27	TRBJ2-7
TGTGCCTGGAGTGTACTGTCCGGGGTTGGCAATGAGCAGTTCTTC	CAWSVLSGVGNEQFF	.	.	TRBV30	TRBJ2-1
TGTGCCAGCAGCTTAAGCGGGGAGCTCTACGAGCAGTACTTC	CASSLSGELYEQYF	.	TRBD2	TRBV7-6	TRBJ2-7
TGTGCCAGTTGGGCCGGGACTAGCGGGAGGGGTTTCAATGAGCAGTTCTTC	CASWAGTSGRGFNEQFF	.	TRBD2	TRBV19	TRBJ2-1
TGTGCTAGCAGCTTATCCCCCCATCGGGGGACAGATACGCAGTATTTT	CASSLSPHRGTDTQYF	few	.	TRBV7-7	TRBJ2-3
TGTGCCAGCAGCCCTACTAGCGGGAGGGCCTTAGGGCAAAATGAGCAGTTCTTC	CASSPTSGRALGQNEQFF	.	TRBD2	TRBV7-8	TRBJ2-1
TGTGCCAGCAGTGCGAAACTTGCGGGCACCGGGGAGCTGTTTTTT	CASSAKLAGTGELFF	.	.	TRBV6-4	TRBJ2-2
TGTGCCAGCAGCGTAGGACCCTCCCTAGCAGCCACAGATACGCAGTATTTT	CASSVGPSLAATDTQYF	.	.	TRBV9	TRBJ2-3
TGCGCCAGCAGCTCATTCGGGGGGCGTGGAGAGACCCAGTACTTC	CASSSFGGRGETQYF	once	.	TRBV5-1	TRBJ2-5
TGCGCCAGCGCCGAACAGGGTCAGGCCTACGAGCAGTACTTC	CASAEQGQAYEQYF	.	.	TRBV10-1	TRBJ2-7
TGCGCCAGCAGCTTGGGGGGGGTCCGAGAGACCCAGTACTTC	CASSLGGVRETQYF	once	.	TRBV5-1	TRBJ2-5
TGTGCCAGCAGTTTAGGGCACCTCCGACCCAAAGCTAACTATGGCTACACCTTC	CASSLGHLRPKANYGYTF	.	.	TRBV28	TRBJ1-2
TGTGCCACCAGTGAGACCCTAGCGGGGCTTATGGGGGCCCAGTACTTC	CATSETLAGLMGAQYF	once	TRBD2	TRBV15	TRBJ2-5
TGCGCCAGCAGCCAAGACGTATCGTACGAGCAGTACTTC	CASSQDVSYEQYF	.	.	TRBV4-1	TRBJ2-7
TGTGCCAGTAGGACAGGGGGGTATAGCAATCAGCCCCAGCATTTT	CASRTGGYSNQPQHF	once	TRBD1	TRBV19	TRBJ1-5
TGTGCCAGCTCACCTGCGGAAGGTACGCAGTATTTT	CASSPAEGTQYF	.	.	TRBV18	TRBJ2-3
TGTGCCAGCAGCTCGACAGGAACTAATGAAAAACTGTTTTTT	CASSSTGTNEKLFF	.	.	TRBV7-9	TRBJ1-4
TGTGCCAGTCTAGCTAGCGGCCTCTCCTACAATGAGCAGTTCTTC	CASLASGLSYNEQFF	.	TRBD2	TRBV7-9	TRBJ2-1
TGTGCCAGCAGTGGGGGGGTGAGCAATCAGCCCCAGCATTTT	CASSGGVSNQPQHF	.	.	TRBV28	TRBJ1-5
TGTGCCAGCAGCTTAGAGTTGGGGGGGACCACCAAAAACATTCAGTACTTC	CASSLELGGTTKNIQYF	.	TRBD2	TRBV13	TRBJ2-4
TGTGCCAGCAGTTACTCGATAACTTCATACTCCTACGAGCAGTACTTC	CASSYSITSYSYEQYF	.	.	TRBV6-5	TRBJ2-7